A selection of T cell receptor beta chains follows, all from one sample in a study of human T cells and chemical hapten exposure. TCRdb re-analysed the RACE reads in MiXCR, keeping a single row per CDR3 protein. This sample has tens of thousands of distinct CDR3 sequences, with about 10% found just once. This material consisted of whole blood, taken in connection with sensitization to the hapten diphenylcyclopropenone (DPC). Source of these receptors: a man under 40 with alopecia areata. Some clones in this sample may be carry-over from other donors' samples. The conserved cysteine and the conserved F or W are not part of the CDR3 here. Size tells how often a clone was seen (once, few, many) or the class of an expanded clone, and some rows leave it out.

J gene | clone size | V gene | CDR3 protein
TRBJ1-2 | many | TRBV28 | ASSLLKDRGAYGYT
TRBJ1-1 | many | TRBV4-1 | ASSMYREQNTEAF
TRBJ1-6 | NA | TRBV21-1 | ASSKVTGGSYNSPLH
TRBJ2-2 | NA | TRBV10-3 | AISGTVNTGELF
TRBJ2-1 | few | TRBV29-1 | SVEEVGTSIRSEQF
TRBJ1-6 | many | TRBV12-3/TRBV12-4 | ASSLRTGQVSPLH
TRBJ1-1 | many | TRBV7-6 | ASSLAPQAEAF
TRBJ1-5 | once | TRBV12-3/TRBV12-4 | ASSLVEYQPQH
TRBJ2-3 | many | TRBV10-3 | AIMASFGGDTQY
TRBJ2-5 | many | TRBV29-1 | SVAPGGETQY
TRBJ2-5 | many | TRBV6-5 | ASSYSRTGRETQY
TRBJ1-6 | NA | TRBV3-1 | ASSQDLERLH
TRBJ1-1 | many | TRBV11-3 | ASSPWDPKGFEAF
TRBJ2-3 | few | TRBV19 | ASRNQRRNTDTQY
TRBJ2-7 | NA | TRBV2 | ASSEEDYEQY
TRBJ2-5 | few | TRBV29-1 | SVAFSTGYQETQY
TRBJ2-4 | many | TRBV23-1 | ASSQPGVKNIQY
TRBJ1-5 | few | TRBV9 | ASSVGGFGQPQH
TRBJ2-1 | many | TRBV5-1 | ASSLAVAGGRGSYNEQF
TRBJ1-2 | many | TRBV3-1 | ASSQVPGGTGYT
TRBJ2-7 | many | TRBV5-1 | ASSKDGYEQY
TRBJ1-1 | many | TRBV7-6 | ASSLLSTEAF
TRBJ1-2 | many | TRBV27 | ASSEDRRRRYGYT
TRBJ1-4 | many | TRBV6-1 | ASSERREKLF
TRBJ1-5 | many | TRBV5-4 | ASSLDRGLFQPQH
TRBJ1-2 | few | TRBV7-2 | ASSLSAHY
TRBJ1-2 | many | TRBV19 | ASSRSDRVNYGYT
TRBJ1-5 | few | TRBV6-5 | VSSWDSEEPQH
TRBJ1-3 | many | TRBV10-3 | ASLEGNTIY
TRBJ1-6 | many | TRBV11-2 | ASSANRVVDSPLH
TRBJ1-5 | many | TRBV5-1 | ASSQAGNQPQH
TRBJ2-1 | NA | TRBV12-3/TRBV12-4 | ASSLVREPVL
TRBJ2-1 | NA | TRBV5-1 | ASSLVTSGYNEQF
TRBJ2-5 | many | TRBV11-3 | ASSFRTSGNQETQY
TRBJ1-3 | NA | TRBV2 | ASSELRSGNTIY
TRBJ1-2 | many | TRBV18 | ASSPVAGGGVLGLGYT
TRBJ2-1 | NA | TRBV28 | ASTNPDSDSYNEQF
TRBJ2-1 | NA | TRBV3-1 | ASSQEQLPAGEQF
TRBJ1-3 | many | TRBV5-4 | ASSRESFGNTIY
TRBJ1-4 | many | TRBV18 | ASTTGMATNEKLF
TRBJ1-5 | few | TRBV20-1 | SVWDGQGTQPQH
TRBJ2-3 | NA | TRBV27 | ASGRSDTQY
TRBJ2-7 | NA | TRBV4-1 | ASSHPRTGLSSYEQY
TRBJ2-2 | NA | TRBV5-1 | ASSPRQDTGELF
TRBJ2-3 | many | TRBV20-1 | SAVGTPSTDTQY
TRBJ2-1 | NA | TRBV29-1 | SVPKVGSSIYNEQF
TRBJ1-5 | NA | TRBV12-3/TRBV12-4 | ASSHPGAAPQH
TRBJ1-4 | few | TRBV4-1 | ASSHAQARGEKLF
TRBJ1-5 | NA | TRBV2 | ASSEVGVNQPQH